This entry is about one T cell receptor beta chain. Its antigen is unknown. Trimming removed 8 bases at V and 1 base at J, with 11 bases between. The CDR3 totals 13 residues. Looked up from germline, CDR1 is SSHAT and CDR2 is FNYEAQ (reference sequence). The data were taken from a study of T-cell memory formation after mild COVID-19. Study at large: Across donors, TCR clusters were largely donor specific. Overall study findings and caveats: Balance between CD4 and CD8 was seen in clones contracting day 15 to 85, and a CD4+ lean was seen in later expanders. Among CD4+ contracting clones, most were CM and EM, and CD8+ ones EMRA. Pre-infection memory contained some responding clones, which suggested that cross-reactive memory had joined.

MiXCR, applied by TCRdb to the 5' RACE reads, yields one record per CDR3 protein. This table has under 60,000 distinct CDR3 sequences, 9.3% appearing once. The chain recombines TRBV7-7 with TRBJ2-5, with D possibly matching TRBD2 (5 bases). This TCR was sampled from an adult woman who had mild COVID-19 (a few samples of this study predate the infection). Cell type and time point are not known. The sequenced sample consisted of PBMCs or a T cell subset sorted from them (not recorded which). DNA for the CDR3: TGTGCCAGCTCTCAACTAGGCCAAGAGACCCAGTACTTC. Translating it yields CASSQLGQETQYF. Combining the CDR3 with reference TRBV7-7 and TRBJ2-5 gives the whole variable domain GAGVSQSPRYKVTKRGQDVTLRCDPISSHATLYWYQQALGQGPEFLTYFNYEAQPDKSGLPSDRFSAERPEGSISTLTIQRTEQRDSAMYRCASSQLGQETQYFGPGTRLLVL.